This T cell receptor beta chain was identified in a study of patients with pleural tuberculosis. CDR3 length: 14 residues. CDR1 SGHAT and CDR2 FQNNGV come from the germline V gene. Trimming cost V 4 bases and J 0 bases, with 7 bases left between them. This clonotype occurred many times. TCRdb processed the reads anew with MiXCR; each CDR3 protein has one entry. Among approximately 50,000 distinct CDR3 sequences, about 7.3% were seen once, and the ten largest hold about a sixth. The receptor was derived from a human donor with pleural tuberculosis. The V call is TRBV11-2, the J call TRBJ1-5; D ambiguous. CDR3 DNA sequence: TGTGCCAGCAGCTACCTTAATAGCAATCAGCCCCAGCATTTT. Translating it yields CASSYLNSNQPQHF.